This T cell receptor (beta chain) was obtained from a study of T cells after yellow fever vaccination. Points from the study as a whole: Most primary-vaccination clones recurred post-booster (approximately 96% CD4, 88% CD8).

Note on this clonotype: Its cognate antigen is unknown.

A 5'RACE template-switching step, the method used to make TCR cDNA, added a universal primer site and UMIs. TCRdb re-derived calls from the 5' RACE reads in MiXCR, one entry per CDR3 protein. The sample has 300,000 or so distinct CDR3 sequences, roughly 13% seen once. This CDR3 spans 15 amino acids. V lost 3 bases to trimming and J lost 5 bases; unmatched junction nucleotides: 6. Per the germline V gene, CDR1 is SGDLS and CDR2 is YYNGEE. Sequencing was performed on CD4+ T cells sorted from PBMCs, taken 45 days after the yellow fever booster vaccination. The sequence came from a man aged 25 to 45 who received the YFV17D yellow fever vaccine. The chain links TRBV9 to TRBJ2-1, with TRBD2 matching 9 bases. In DNA, the CDR3 is TGTGCCAGCAGCGCCCTAGCGGGATCAAACAATGAGCAGTTCTTC. Translating it yields CASSALAGSNNEQFF.